The entry below gives a single TCR beta chain sequence along with its context. The antigen it recognizes is unknown. The record has no base qualities; no much larger clone is one base away. The library was obtained by the immunoSEQ multiplex PCR assay. A mixture of 60 forward primers for TCR Vbeta segments and 13 reverse primers for TCR Jbeta segments was used in the multiplex PCR. The CDR3 region of rearranged TCR beta genes was amplified from genomic DNA with a multiplex PCR assay. Amplified TCR beta libraries were sequenced as 87-base-pair reads on the Illumina HiSeq System. The original pipeline was this. Across the roughly 700 repertoires, a later analysis counted around 80 million unique TCR beta chains, 8.5 million to 12 million of which were shared by at least two donors. To remove PCR and sequencing errors, raw reads were error-corrected and collapsed into unique sequences using a nearest-neighbor algorithm that merged closely related sequences. V, D and J gene segments were assigned by aligning CDR3 sequences to IMGT reference sequences. For a sequence to be retained, a match of at least six nucleotides was required to both a V gene segment and a J gene segment. Rearrangements were called productive when the CDR3 lacked stop codons and stayed in frame with V and J; all others were non-productive. CDR3 was defined according to IMGT convention as the region running from the second conserved V-encoded cysteine to the conserved J-encoded phenylalanine. The earlier analysis of fewer than 750 of the donors excluded sequences that lacked an unambiguous match to a single V gene segment. In an earlier analysis of around 600 of the donors, V segments were called functional above 56.7% productive rearrangements and were called segregating when the between-donor standard deviation exceeded 5%. A statistical classification framework was developed to diagnose cytomegalovirus status using the catalog of TCR beta chain sequences. In a later analysis, TCR nucleotide sequences were compared against IMGT/GENE-DB human TR gene sequences so that V and J genes could be assigned. The TCRdist pipeline was used in a later analysis to assign CDR3 sequences and most-parsimonious VDJ recombination scenarios. In a later analysis, each TCR beta chain was defined by its CDR3 amino acid sequence together with its V-gene family, and reads without a unique V-gene family were excluded. In a later analysis, around 650 highly shared, low-generation-probability nucleotide sequences were removed to address suspected cross-contamination and a sequencing artifact. A later analysis calculated a clonal expansion index for each public chain from normalized within-repertoire ranks of inferred template counts. A later analysis computed generation probabilities with a VDJ recombination model fitted to out-of-frame rearrangements, and checked the results against IGoR. Hypergeometric tests were used in a later analysis to score TCR-TCR, TCR-HLA and TCR-CMV co-occurrence, with a repertoire-size bias correction applied to the TCR pairs. In a later analysis, false discovery rates were estimated by permuting HLA or CMV assignments 20 times. In a later analysis, co-occurring TCRs were grouped using DBSCAN, and TCRdist sequence similarity was added for clustering within HLA-allele-positive subsets. For co-occurrence clustering, repertoires with fewer than 30,000 or more than 120,000 public chains were excluded, along with five repertoires with anomalous nucleotide sharing. TCRdb carries this immuneACCESS record with in-frame sequences only. Its versions omit some clonotypes, under half of them owing to an unresolved V gene in the studies checked, with the rest unexplained. V and J calls and clone size are those listed in that table; D and trimming were worked out from the DNA. For this sample the table gives around 200,000 clones, of which approximately 75% were detected only once. The ten largest account for over 4% of the sample.

The data are from a study of cytomegalovirus exposure and HLA in healthy donors (dated by TCRdb to 2017 to 2019). About the investigation overall: An earlier analysis of roughly 500 of the donors reported approximately 290 Gb of sequence data and around 110 million unique TCR beta sequences from some 180 million T cells. In an earlier analysis of roughly 540 of the donors, high-throughput TCR beta sequencing was used to judge whether each TCR beta V gene segment behaved as functional or pseudogenic. In a later genetic analysis, genome-wide SNP genotypes for 398 of the 666 donors were used, and that subset was treated as a discovery cohort. Along with the approximately 700-subject first cohort, a separate validation cohort of more than 90 different subjects was used. HLA typing included class I and class II loci at four-digit resolution. Of the roughly 400 genotyped donors, 70% to 90% were placed in the genetic ancestry cluster associated with self-reported Caucasian donors. Typing coverage varied by locus: roughly 629-640 donors for A, B, C, DRB1 and DQB1; approximately 520 for DQA1; 600 to 610 for DPA1; 400 to 480 for DPB1. The study aimed to test whether cataloging public T cell receptors could reveal signatures of past pathogen exposure. Roughly 300 gigabases of sequencing data and approximately 91 million unique TCR sequences made up an early release that covered 640 HLA-typed donors. Because of strong linkage in the cohort, 4 to 6 DR-DQ haplotypes were treated as single units for association and clustering. Donor age, sex, ethnicity and CMV serostatus were compiled alongside the repertoire data. Every discovery cohort repertoire had been produced on one sequencing platform. Using immunosequencing, the study profiled T cell repertoires from 500 to 800 subjects and related those repertoires to cytomegalovirus serostatus. In a later analysis, previously published TCR beta repertoires from hundreds of donors were re-analyzed and high-resolution HLA genotyping was added so that TCR occurrence patterns could be studied. Rather than using new phenotypic data, the later analysis identified candidate immune exposures from TCR beta sequences and from how often those sequences occurred across donors. High-throughput TCR immunosequencing, statistical association of individual TCRs with disease status, and machine learning were combined to predict cytomegalovirus infection status. On average, 235,054 unique TCR beta nucleotide sequences were sequenced per donor among a few hundred genotyped donors of the cohort, with about 19% of those sequences being non-productive. General findings and caveats noted by the study authors: Strong co-occurrence of HLA alleles, especially DR and DQ, made assigning TCR associations to individual alleles difficult. An earlier analysis of 587 of the donors showed that most TCR beta V segments appeared in productive rearrangements either about 87% or about 30% of the time, which broadly matched IMGT annotations. Sequencing depth was assumed to be roughly uniform across donors in the presence/absence analyses, though that assumption may not hold. In a later genetic analysis, a missense DCLRE1C variant was associated with V-gene and J-gene trimming of TCR beta chains, and the association was replicated in an independent cohort. The authors suggested that the approach could potentially be generalized to other disease states and immunological phenotypes. Compared with the approximately 700-donor mean, donors in an Asian-associated ancestry cluster had fewer N-insertions in productive TCRs, according to a later genetic analysis. The only immune exposure information available for the cohort was CMV serostatus. In both the original and validation cohorts, the classifier was reported to diagnose cytomegalovirus status with high specificity and sensitivity. In a later analysis, HLA-associated TCR beta chains were found to be more clonally expanded and to have lower generation probabilities than equally common non-associated chains. The sequencing pipeline was judged likely to have produced a cluster of highly shared sequence variants as a technical artifact. A total of about 150 TCR beta chains were listed by the study as associated with cytomegalovirus. Across donors, most TCR sequences were observed very rarely, whereas some public TCRs were present in many individuals. According to a later analysis, TCR association rates differed among HLA loci, with DRB1 alleles showing the most associated TCRs and HLA-C alleles showing the fewest. The earlier analysis of 587 of the donors excluded roughly 17 rarely observed V segments, including chromosome 9 orphons, because counts were too low. Linkage disequilibrium might explain the correlated functional status among segregating V segments, but an unknown experimental factor could not be excluded. A further reported finding was that TCR beta sequences accurately predicted the HLA-A and HLA-B alleles for most subjects in the first cohort. According to a later analysis, most CMV-associated TCR beta chains appeared to be HLA-restricted, and the HLA associations seemed to be driven largely by CMV exposure. Because some donors lacked HLA typing at each locus, the association tests relied only on the typed subset. Three of the identified cytomegalovirus-associated TCR beta chains were confirmed in vitro to be specific for cytomegalovirus antigens. In a later analysis, over 15,000 TCR beta sequences were associated with specific HLA alleles at a false discovery rate of 0.05. Some IMGT-functional V segments, including TRBV6-2 and TRBV6-3, could not be distinguished by the 87-base-pair reads and were therefore excluded. In a later analysis, several top co-occurrence clusters were reported to appear linked to parvovirus B19, influenza, CMV and Epstein-Barr virus. Only TCR beta chains were sequenced in this cohort, and the absence of alpha or paired-chain data limited detectable features.

Deletion took 4 bases off V and 3 bases off J, with a span of 15 bases between the germline ends. The CDR3 sequence holds 16 residues, the cysteine and phenylalanine included. Only the CDR3 portion is preserved as DNA: 48 bases, with reading frame beginning at the first base. The cohort consisted of 600 to 700 healthy bone marrow donors. At the time of sampling, every cohort member was nominally healthy, though immune exposures that went unrecorded were likely present. The donor tested CMV seropositive, placing the donor among the 289 seropositive members of the cohort. A peripheral blood sample was provided by each donor, and peripheral blood mononuclear cells were used for TCR beta sequencing. The Qiagen DNeasy Blood Extraction Kit was used to extract genomic DNA from the blood cell samples.

The sequencing input was PBMCs. The clonotype comes from a man under 40 in good health and CMV-seropositive. The sequence joins TRBV23-1 to TRBJ1-4; too little of a D gene remains to name it. TRBV23-1 is known as an ORF, though its function is uncertain. The CDR3 protein sequence reads: CASSPLQRGSNEKLFF. At the DNA level, the sequence is TGCGCCAGCAGTCCGCTTCAACGGGGATCTAATGAAAAACTGTTTTTT.